Listed below are T cell receptor beta chains from one sample, sequenced in a study of shared clonotypes between healthy human individuals. The repertoire was sequenced with immunoSEQ multiplex PCR; TCRdb's copy has only in-frame clones and lacks some. The data show 1.5 million to 2.5 million clones, with roughly 94% seen just once and approximately 1% held by the top ten. The sequencing sample was made of naive CD8+ T cells sorted from blood. These receptors came from a man younger than 35 in good health. CDR3s include the opening cysteine and the closing phenylalanine or tryptophan. The D gene is left open where the match is weak. Clone size is not always given. Where it is, it says once, few, many or a class for expanded clones.

CASSHRQVSYEQYF | TGCGCCAGCAGCCACAGACAGGTTTCCTACGAGCAGTACTTC | TRBV4-1 | - | TRBJ2-7 | -
CASSLSGLGTYEQYF | TGTGCCAGCAGCTTGTCGGGACTAGGGACCTACGAGCAGTACTTC | TRBV7-9 | - | TRBJ2-7 | TRBD2
CASSLFPGHYEQYF | TGTGCCAGCAGCTTATTCCCGGGACACTACGAGCAGTACTTC | TRBV7-8 | - | TRBJ2-7 | -
CASWGQSNQPQHF | TGTGCCAGTTGGGGACAGTCGAACCAGCCCCAGCATTTT | TRBV19 | - | TRBJ1-5 | TRBD1
CASSEWDSEAFF | TGTGCCAGCAGTGAATGGGACAGTGAAGCTTTCTTT | TRBV25-1 | - | TRBJ1-1 | TRBD1
CASSLALAGYEQYF | TGTGCCAGCAGCTTAGCCCTAGCGGGCTACGAGCAGTACTTC | TRBV7-6 | - | TRBJ2-7 | TRBD2
CASSESKIWDYANTGELFF | TGCGCCAGCAGTGAGTCCAAAATATGGGACTACGCGAACACCGGGGAGCTGTTTTTT | TRBV10-1 | - | TRBJ2-2 | TRBD2
CASSPGHSSEKLFF | TGTGCCAGCAGTCCCGGACATTCCTCTGAAAAACTGTTTTTT | TRBV28 | - | TRBJ1-4 | -
CASSQAPAERGNEQYF | TGCGCCAGCAGCCAAGCTCCCGCAGAACGGGGGAACGAGCAGTACTTC | TRBV4-1 | - | TRBJ2-7 | -
CASSDQGGSYNEQFF | TGTGCCAGCAGTGACCAGGGGGGGTCCTACAATGAGCAGTTCTTC | TRBV6-1 | - | TRBJ2-1 | -
CASTRDPWDSPLHF | TGTGCCAGCACCCGGGACCCCTGGGATTCACCCCTCCACTTT | TRBV28 | - | TRBJ1-6 | -
CASSPDAGLVYEQYF | TGTGCCAGCAGCCCGGACGCGGGACTAGTATACGAGCAGTACTTC | TRBV28 | - | TRBJ2-7 | TRBD2
CASSDGLPYEQYF | TGTGCCAGCAGTGACGGCCTACCCTACGAGCAGTACTTC | TRBV6-1 | - | TRBJ2-7 | -
CASSELRDRGFEAFF | TGTGCCAGCAGTGAACTTAGGGACAGGGGATTTGAAGCTTTCTTT | TRBV6-1 | - | TRBJ1-1 | TRBD1
CASSFKLGLAHYEQYF | TGTGCCAGCAGCTTTAAGTTGGGACTCGCACACTACGAGCAGTACTTC | TRBV5-4 | - | TRBJ2-7 | -
CASSQDWGANYGYTF | TGCGCCAGCAGCCAAGATTGGGGTGCTAACTATGGCTACACCTTC | TRBV4-3 | - | TRBJ1-2 | -
CASSLPVTGELFF | TGTGCCAGCAGCTTACCGGTCACCGGGGAGCTGTTTTTT | TRBV11-2 | - | TRBJ2-2 | -
CASSSPTQGQGSYEQYF | TGTGCCAGCAGCAGTCCGACCCAGGGACAGGGGTCCTACGAGCAGTACTTC | TRBV28 | - | TRBJ2-7 | TRBD1
CANLGGEEAQYF | TGTGCCAACCTCGGAGGGGAAGAGGCCCAGTACTTC | TRBV2 | - | TRBJ2-5 | -
CASSIGGEGPLDEQYF | TGTGCCAGTAGTATTGGAGGTGAGGGCCCCCTCGACGAGCAGTACTTC | TRBV19 | - | TRBJ2-7 | -
CASSSTLAGTNEQFF | TGCGCCAGCAGCTCTACCCTAGCGGGAACCAATGAGCAGTTCTTC | TRBV5-1 | - | TRBJ2-1 | TRBD2
CASSATDEQRPYEQYF | TGCGCCAGCAGTGCCACGGACGAGCAACGACCCTACGAGCAGTACTTC | TRBV10-1 | - | TRBJ2-7 | -
CASSLNVLGDPGEQYF | TGTGCCAGCAGCCTCAATGTATTAGGAGACCCCGGCGAGCAGTACTTC | TRBV7-2 | - | TRBJ2-7 | -
CASSWTGNTEAFF | TGTGCCAGCAGTTGGACGGGGAACACTGAAGCTTTCTTT | TRBV28 | - | TRBJ1-1 | -
CASSRAGTGEYEQYF | TGCGCCAGCAGCCGGGCCGGGACAGGAGAGTACGAGCAGTACTTC | TRBV4-1 | - | TRBJ2-7 | TRBD1
CASSLRLAGGRQFF | TGTGCCAGCAGCTTGCGACTAGCGGGAGGGCGGCAGTTCTTC | TRBV5-6 | - | TRBJ2-1 | TRBD2
CSVDLAGYQETQYF | TGCAGCGTTGATCTAGCGGGCTACCAAGAGACCCAGTACTTC | TRBV29-1 | - | TRBJ2-5 | TRBD2
CASSLRTALGETQYF | TGTGCCAGCAGTTTACGGACAGCCCTTGGGGAGACCCAGTACTTC | TRBV27 | - | TRBJ2-5 | -
CASSWEGSYEQYF | TGTGCCAGCAGCTGGGAAGGCTCCTACGAGCAGTACTTC | TRBV5-5 | - | TRBJ2-7 | -
CASGLGQGSHNEQFF | TGTGCTAGTGGTTTGGGACAGGGTTCGCACAATGAGCAGTTCTTC | TRBV12-5 | - | TRBJ2-1 | TRBD1
CASSQGDPGNTIYF | TGTGCCAGCAGCCAAGGGGACCCCGGAAACACCATATATTTT | TRBV14 | once | TRBJ1-3 | -
CASSARLSYEQYF | TGTGCCAGCAGTGCAAGGCTCAGCTACGAGCAGTACTTC | TRBV28 | - | TRBJ2-7 | -
CASSRDRDWGETQYF | TGTGCCAGCAGTCGGGACAGGGACTGGGGAGAGACCCAGTACTTC | TRBV6-5 | - | TRBJ2-5 | TRBD1
CAISESNSAARDGYTF | TGTGCCATCAGTGAGTCGAACTCAGCGGCCCGAGATGGCTACACCTTC | TRBV10-3 | - | TRBJ1-2 | -
CATSPSALNTGELFF | TGTGCTACCAGCCCATCGGCGCTTAACACCGGGGAGCTGTTTTTT | TRBV9 | - | TRBJ2-2 | -
CASSEWGLAGAEQYF | TGTGCCAGCAGTGAATGGGGACTAGCGGGAGCCGAGCAGTACTTC | TRBV6-1 | - | TRBJ2-7 | TRBD2
CASSLLTSSTYNEQFF | TGTGCCAGCAGCTTATTGACTAGCAGTACCTACAATGAGCAGTTCTTC | TRBV11-2 | - | TRBJ2-1 | TRBD2
CAWSVWALDTQYF | TGTGCCTGGAGTGTATGGGCATTAGATACGCAGTATTTT | TRBV30 | - | TRBJ2-3 | -
CASSSPRQGGYGYTF | TGTGCCAGCAGTTCCCCAAGACAGGGGGGCTATGGCTACACCTTC | TRBV28 | - | TRBJ1-2 | TRBD1
CASSPSSGRIFYEQYF | TGTGCCAGCAGTCCCTCTAGCGGGAGGATTTTCTACGAGCAGTACTTC | TRBV27 | - | TRBJ2-7 | TRBD2
CASSPAVDTYEQYF | TGTGCTAGCAGCCCAGCGGTAGACACCTACGAGCAGTACTTC | TRBV7-7 | - | TRBJ2-7 | -